Below are 32 T cell receptor beta chains sequenced from a single sample in a study of T-cell reconstitution after alpha-beta-depleted transplantation in children. Preparation of the TCRbeta library involved a method that used unique molecular identifiers. TCRdb fed the PCR reads into MiXCR, producing one record per CDR3 protein. The data hold about 980,000 distinct CDR3 sequences, with roughly 29% observed a single time. Sequenced material: PBMCs, mostly from graft donor cells, taken 360 days after TCRalphabeta/CD19-depleted stem cell transplant. These receptors were taken from a boy less than two years old who had a stem cell transplant for SCID, so the T cells may come from the graft donor.

The chain is built from TRBV4-2 and TRBJ2-7, with TRBD2 matching over 12 bases. The junction had 1 base not matched to a gene; V was cut back by 1 base and J by 3 bases. There are 15 residues in the CDR3. The V gene's germline CDR1 is LGHNA and CDR2 YNFKEQ. CDR3 DNA sequence: TGTGCCAGCAGCCAAGCGGGACTAGCGGGCTACGAGCAGTACTTC. This translates into CASSQAGLAGYEQYF.

The chain is built from TRBV5-1 and TRBJ1-1, with D perhaps TRBD1 (5 bases). Looked up from germline, CDR1 is SGHRS and CDR2 is YFSETQ. V lost 1 base and J lost 1, with 14 bases in between. The CDR3 contains 16 residues. The CDR3 here is CASSLTPRGPNTEAFF. The DNA of the CDR3 is TGCGCCAGCAGCTTGACACCGAGGGGCCCGAACACTGAAGCTTTCTTT.

The rearrangement uses TRBV3-1 and TRBJ2-7; D not certain. Trimming removed 0 bases from V and 2 bases from J, with 11 bases in between. The CDR3 extends over 15 amino acids. Germline V lookup: CDR1 LGHDT, CDR2 YNNKEL (reference sequence). The CDR3 loop reads CASSQDPTQTYEQYF. Written as DNA, the CDR3 is TGTGCCAGCAGCCAAGACCCCACTCAAACCTACGAGCAGTACTTC.

The chain carries TRBV20-1 and TRBJ2-4; D is unresolved. This CDR3 contains 13 residues. V was pared by 5 bases and J by 3 bases, with 11 bases between. Germline lookup yields CDR1 DFQATT and CDR2 SNEGSKA (reference sequence). The CDR3 sequence is CSALTAFKNIQYF. For the CDR3, the DNA is TGCAGTGCTCTCACAGCCTTCAAAAACATTCAGTACTTC.

This chain uses TRBV5-1 with TRBJ2-1; 11 bases fit TRBD2. The CDR3 covers 17 residues. The trim removed 3 bases at V and 6 bases at J, leaving 11 bases unmatched. From germline, CDR1 is SGHRS and CDR2 YFSETQ. CDR3 protein: CASSSRDLAGGRNEQFF. The CDR3 DNA sequence: TGCGCCAGCAGCTCGAGAGACTTAGCGGGGGGGCGCAATGAGCAGTTCTTC.

The chain joins TRBV24-1 to TRBJ2-7; 10 nucleotides align to TRBD2. Germline V lookup: CDR1 KGHDR, CDR2 SFDVKD. CDR3 size: 15 residues. V gave up 1 base and J gave up 3 bases; unmatched junction bases: 2. In nucleotides, the CDR3 is TGTGCCACCAGTGATTTCTCTAGCGGGGGCTACGAGCAGTACTTC. This gives the protein CATSDFSSGGYEQYF.

This clonotype was observed a handful of times. V usage is TRBV20-1 and J usage is TRBJ1-5; tentatively, D is TRBD1 (5 bases). The CDR3 loop spans 15 amino acids. V shed 1 base and J shed 2 bases, with 12 bases lying between them. Germline V gene sequence: CDR1 DFQATT, CDR2 SNEGSKA (reference sequence). The chain's CDR3 is CSARGGGTGNQPQHF. The CDR3 DNA sequence: TGCAGTGCTAGAGGGGGAGGGACGGGCAATCAGCCCCAGCATTTT.

There are many counts of this clonotype. The chain combines TRBV29-1 with TRBJ2-5, with TRBD2 as a possible D gene (6 bases). This CDR3 is 14 amino acids long. V was shortened by 6 bases and J by 3 bases, with 17 bases between the two germline ends. Germline V gene lookup returns CDR1 SQVTM and CDR2 ANQGSEA. CDR3 coding DNA: TGCAGCGTCTTCAAGGGACTTCCCAAAGAGACCCAGTACTTC. It translates to CSVFKGLPKETQYF. Combining the CDR3 with reference TRBV29-1 and TRBJ2-5 gives the whole variable domain SAVISQKPSRDICQRGTSLTIQCQVDSQVTMMFWYRQQPGQSLTLIATANQGSEATYESGFVIDKFPISRPNLTFSTLTVSNMSPEDSSIYLCSVFKGLPKETQYFGPGTRLLVL.

This clonotype appeared a few times. V and J are TRBV9 and TRBJ2-5; D possibly corresponds to TRBD1 (5 bases). Germline V gene lookup returns CDR1 SGDLS and CDR2 YYNGEE. The CDR3 length is 17 residues. V gave up 0 bases and J gave up 3 bases, with 18 bases separating them. The CDR3 DNA follows: TGTGCCAGCAGCGTAGGGTTGTTAGGGGCGGCCAAAGAGACCCAGTACTTC. Translated, it gives CASSVGLLGAAKETQYF.

Points on this clonotype: This may arise from a read error, as a much more abundant clone is one base away. The V call is TRBV15, the J call TRBJ2-3, with D possibly being TRBD1 (5 bases). The CDR3 sequence is 14 residues long. Germline V lookup: CDR1 LNHNV, CDR2 YYDKDF (reference sequence). V was clipped by 3 bases and J by 0 bases, with 7 bases between them. The CDR3: CATSSRGSTDTQYF. CDR3 DNA sequence: TGTGCCACCAGCAGTAGGGGAAGCACAGATACGCAGTATTTT.

The CDR3 reads CASSLGVVADTQYF. The CDR3 nucleotides read TGCGCCAGCAGCCTAGGGGTAGTGGCAGATACGCAGTATTTT. This rearrangement joins TRBV5-1 to TRBJ2-3, with D maybe TRBD1 (5 bases). The V end lost 4 bases, the J end lost 4 bases, and 13 bases lay between the germline ends. The CDR3 runs 14 residues. CDR1 and CDR2 (germline): SGHRS, YFSETQ.

The chain employs TRBV28 and TRBJ1-5; a weak D match, TRBD1 (6 bases). Trimming took off 6 bases at V and 9 bases at J, with 18 bases between the two ends. The CDR3 contains 14 residues. Germline V CDR1 and CDR2: MDHEN, SYDVKM. In DNA form, the CDR3 reads TGTGCCAGCAGCTCCATGGGACACGGATGGCCCCAGCATTTT. This sequence encodes CASSSMGHGWPQHF.

The CDR3 DNA sequence: TGTGCCAGCAGCCAAAAACCAGAGGGACAGCGGAACACCGGGGAGCTGTTTTTT. It yields the protein CASSQKPEGQRNTGELFF. This chain uses TRBV3-1 with TRBJ2-2; 7 positions match TRBD1. The CDR3 consists of 18 residues. Germline V gene lookup returns CDR1 LGHDT and CDR2 YNNKEL (reference sequence). The junction had 10 bases not matched to a gene; V was cut back by 2 bases and J by 1 base.

This clonotype was observed a handful of times. The chain carries TRBV5-1 and TRBJ1-6; D remains ambiguous. This CDR3 has 14 amino acids. The V gene's germline CDR1 is SGHRS and CDR2 YFSETQ. The V gene lost 1 base and the J gene lost 9 bases, with 11 bases spanning the gap. The CDR3 loop reads CASSLFTDRSPLHF. The CDR3 coding sequence is TGCGCCAGCAGCTTGTTCACGGATCGTTCACCCCTCCACTTT.

This clonotype was seen a handful of times. The J gene is TRBJ2-1, the V gene TRBV7-9; 7 bases match TRBD2. Trimming at V came to 4 bases and at J to 2 bases, leaving 8 bases not matched to a gene. This CDR3 region has 16 residues. The germline V gene encodes CDR1 SEHNR and CDR2 FQNEAQ (reference sequence). CDR3 loop: CASSSLDRGAYNEQFF. CDR3 DNA: TGTGCCAGCAGCTCCCTCGATCGGGGGGCCTACAATGAGCAGTTCTTC.

The chain recombines TRBV5-1 with TRBJ1-1; no firm D call. Germline assignment: CDR1 SGHRS and CDR2 YFSETQ. The CDR3 loop spans 14 amino acids. With 0 bases removed from V and 7 bases from J, the gap between germline ends came to 13 bases. The CDR3, as DNA: TGCGCCAGCAGCTTGGCGGCCCCCGGAGGTGAAGCTTTCTTT. Translation: CASSLAAPGGEAFF.

This chain connects TRBV6-4 to TRBJ1-2; D remains ambiguous. The germline CDR1 and CDR2 sequences are MRHNA and SNTAGT. The CDR3 has 13 residues. V lost 2 bases to trimming and J lost 8 bases, with 12 bases between them. The CDR3: CASSDREGGGYTF. The DNA of the CDR3 is TGTGCCAGCAGTGACAGGGAGGGAGGAGGCTACACCTTC.

This clonotype was recorded a few times. The rearrangement links TRBV3-1 to TRBJ2-7; TRBD2 matches at 7 bases. Losses at the gene ends were 0 bases for V and 5 bases for J; bases not matched to a gene: 16. Germline lookup yields CDR1 LGHDT and CDR2 YNNKEL (reference sequence). The CDR3 covers 18 residues. The chain's CDR3 is CASSQDSSGMWSSHEQYF. In DNA form, the CDR3 reads TGTGCCAGCAGCCAAGATTCCAGCGGGATGTGGTCGTCTCACGAGCAGTACTTC.

The rearrangement uses TRBV10-3 and TRBJ2-1; D is undetermined. CDR1 is ENHRY and CDR2 is SYGVKD in the germline V gene. V gave up 10 bases and J gave up 3 bases, with 7 bases separating them. The CDR3 consists of 11 residues. CDR3 in DNA: TGTGCCACCCGGTTCTACAATGAGCAGTTCTTC. Its protein is CATRFYNEQFF.

This chain uses TRBV20-1 with TRBJ2-3, with a weak D call TRBD2 (6 bases). The CDR3 consists of 13 residues. V was pared by 3 bases and J by 8 bases, with 15 bases between. Germline assignment: CDR1 DFQATT and CDR2 SNEGSKA (reference sequence). The CDR3 region is CSARSREEFTQYF. In DNA, the CDR3 is TGCAGTGCTAGGTCCAGGGAGGAATTTACGCAGTATTTT.

The chain is built from TRBV20-1 and TRBJ2-1; D is undetermined. In germline, CDR1 is DFQATT, CDR2 SNEGSKA (reference sequence). CDR3 size: 12 residues. Trimming took 3 bases from V and 7 from J, leaving 10 bases between them. In DNA, the CDR3 is TGCAGTGCTAGTGACCTCGGGAATGAGCAGTTCTTC. Translated, it gives CSASDLGNEQFF.

This clonotype was picked up a small number of times. This chain links TRBV28 with TRBJ2-5; tentative D call: TRBD2 (5 bases). CDR1 and CDR2 from the germline V gene are MDHEN and SYDVKM. The CDR3 is made up of 15 amino acids. V lost 8 bases and J lost 5, with 21 bases in between. CDR3 region: CASYGQTITRETQYF. The CDR3 DNA reads as TGTGCCAGCTATGGCCAGACTATCACCAGGGAGACCCAGTACTTC.

In regard to this clonotype: The junction departs from the called germline gene at one end, perhaps through a read error. The rearrangement joins TRBV5-3 to TRBJ1-2; the D gene is possibly TRBD1 (5 bases). Being an ORF, TRBV5-3 has a function that is uncertain. The CDR3 loop spans 14 amino acids. The CDR3 DNA sequence: TGTGCCAGGAGCTTTGGGCAGGGAGAGGGCGGCTACACCTTC. Amino acid sequence: CARSFGQGEGGYTF.

The chain combines TRBV21-1 with TRBJ2-1; the table's TRBD1 call for D was not verified on the DNA. TRBV21-1 is assigned pseudogene status. This CDR3 spans 11 amino acids. CDR3 in DNA: TGTGCCAGCCCCCCGGGTAATGAGCAGTTCTTC. As protein: CASPPGNEQFF.

V is TRBV12-3 or TRBV12-4 and J is TRBJ2-1; D perhaps matches TRBD1 (6 bases). The germline V and J ends were trimmed by 5 bases and 5 bases, with 25 bases remaining between them. This CDR3 has 18 residues. CDR3 protein: CASSPPKVLRDTHNEQFF. The CDR3 DNA reads as TGTGCCAGCAGTCCGCCAAAAGTCCTCCGGGACACTCACAATGAGCAGTTCTTC.

This clonotype was detected a few times. This chain links TRBV2 with TRBJ2-7; D remains unclear. V was clipped by 7 bases and J by 6 bases, with 10 bases between them. The CDR3 is made up of 11 amino acids. Germline-derived CDR1 and CDR2 are SNHLY and FYNNEI. The CDR3 nucleotides read TGTGCCAGCACCCAGGAGTTCGAGCAGTACTTC. Its protein product is CASTQEFEQYF.

The genes are TRBV10-3 and TRBJ2-3, with TRBD2 matching over 9 bases. Germline V gives CDR1 ENHRY, CDR2 SYGVKD. The V and J ends lost 6 bases and 2 bases, in that order; junction bases with no gene match: 9. CDR3 length equals 16 residues. CDR3 nucleotide sequence: TGTGCCATCAGGGGCGCTAGCGGGGAAGACACAGATACGCAGTATTTT. This encodes CAIRGASGEDTDTQYF.

This sequence joins TRBV6-5 and TRBJ2-7; D unresolved. This CDR3 is built from 14 residues. Germline values: CDR1 MNHEY, CDR2 SVGAGI. Trimming cost V 6 bases and J 2 bases, with 14 bases left between them. CDR3 protein: CASRSPLRTYEQYF. The CDR3 DNA reads TGTGCCAGCAGATCACCTCTCAGGACCTACGAGCAGTACTTC.

This clonotype was counted only a few times. Written as DNA, the CDR3 is TGTGCCAGCAGCTTGTTGGGCAGGAGCAATCAGCCCCAGCATTTT. Translating it yields CASSLLGRSNQPQHF. This sequence joins TRBV5-8 and TRBJ1-5; D remains ambiguous. The CDR3 contains 15 residues. Germline values: CDR1 SGHTS, CDR2 YDEGEE. V was cut by 1 base and J by 1 base, with 9 bases left in between.

With respect to this clonotype: An end of the junction does not agree with germline; a read error may underlie this. This chain uses TRBV20-1 with TRBJ2-1; possible D gene TRBD2, 6 bases. The CDR3 has 17 residues. Germline V CDR1 and CDR2: DFQATT, SNEGSKA (reference sequence). The CDR3 DNA sequence: TGCTGTGCTCACCCTCGGCCGGGGGTCTGGGGGACCAATGAGCAGTTCTTC. This codes for CCAHPRPGVWGTNEQFF.

The chain recombines TRBV29-1 with TRBJ1-1; D may be TRBD1 (6 bases). The CDR3 runs 13 residues. The ends were cut back, 8 bases at V and 3 bases at J, with 16 bases in the middle. Germline assignment: CDR1 SQVTM and CDR2 ANQGSEA. The CDR3 DNA reads as TGCAGCACAGCCAGAGGGGGTGACACTGAAGCTTTCTTT. Encoded protein: CSTARGGDTEAFF.

The genes are TRBV18 and TRBJ2-5, with D unclear. V lost 1 base and J lost 0, with 12 bases in between. Germline V gene data show CDR1 as KGHSH and CDR2 as LQKENI. The CDR3 length is 16 residues. The CDR3 DNA reads TGTGCCAGCTCACCACGGACGGTGGGGTACCAAGAGACCCAGTACTTC. Translated, it gives CASSPRTVGYQETQYF. Full variable domain (rest looked up from reference TRBV18 and TRBJ2-5): NAGVMQNPRHLVRRRGQEARLRCSPMKGHSHVYWYRQLPEEGLKFMVYLQKENIIDESGMPKERFSAEFPKEGPSILRIQQVVRGDSAAYFCASSPRTVGYQETQYFGPGTRLLVL.